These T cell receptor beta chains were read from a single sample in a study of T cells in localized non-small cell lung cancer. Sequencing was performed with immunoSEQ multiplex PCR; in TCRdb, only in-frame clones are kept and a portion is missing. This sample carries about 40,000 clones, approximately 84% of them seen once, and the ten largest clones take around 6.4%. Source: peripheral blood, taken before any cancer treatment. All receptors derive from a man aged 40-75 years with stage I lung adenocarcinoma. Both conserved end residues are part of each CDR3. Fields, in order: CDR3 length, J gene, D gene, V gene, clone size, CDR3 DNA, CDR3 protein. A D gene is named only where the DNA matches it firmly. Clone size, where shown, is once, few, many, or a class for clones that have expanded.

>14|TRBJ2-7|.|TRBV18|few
TGTGCCAGCTCACCACCGGCACGGGCCTACGAGCAGTACTTC
CASSPPARAYEQYF
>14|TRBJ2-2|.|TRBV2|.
TGTGCCAGCAGTGAAGGGACACTCACCGGGGAGCTGTTTTTT
CASSEGTLTGELFF
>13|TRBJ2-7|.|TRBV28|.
TGTGCCAGCCAGTCCGGACTGGCCTACGAGCAGTACTTC
CASQSGLAYEQYF
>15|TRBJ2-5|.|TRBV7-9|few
TGTGCCAGCAGCCCCAGCTGGGGCGCAGGGGAGACCCAGTACTTC
CASSPSWGAGETQYF
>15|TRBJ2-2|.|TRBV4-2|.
TGTGCCAGCAGCCAATACTCGGTTAACACCGGGGAGCCGTTTTTT
CASSQYSVNTGEPFF
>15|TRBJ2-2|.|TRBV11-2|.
TGTGCCAGCAGCTCCTTTGGGCAGAACACCGGGGAGCTGTTTTTT
CASSSFGQNTGELFF
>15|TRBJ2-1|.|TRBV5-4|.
TGTGCCAGCAGCTTGGAGGACAGTTCCTACAATGAGCAGTTCTTC
CASSLEDSSYNEQFF
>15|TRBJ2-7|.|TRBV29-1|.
TGCAGCGTTGAGGGTCGGGAGGAAGGGGGCTACGAGCAGTACTTC
CSVEGREEGGYEQYF
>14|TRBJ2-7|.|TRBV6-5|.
TGTGCCAGCAGTTCTCCCCAGGGTTCCTACGAGCAGTACTTC
CASSSPQGSYEQYF
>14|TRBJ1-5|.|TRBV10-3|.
TGTGCCATCAGTGATCAAGGAAACAATCAGCCCCAGCATTTT
CAISDQGNNQPQHF
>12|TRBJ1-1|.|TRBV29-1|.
TGCAGCGCGAGGACGGTGAACACTGAAGCTTTCTTT
CSARTVNTEAFF
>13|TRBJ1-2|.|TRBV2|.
TGTGCCAGCAGTGATCAGGGATTTTATGGCTACACCTTC
CASSDQGFYGYTF
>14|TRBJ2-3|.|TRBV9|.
TGTGCCAGCAGCGTAGAAAAGGGTTCAGATACGCAGTATTTT
CASSVEKGSDTQYF
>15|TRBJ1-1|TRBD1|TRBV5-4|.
TGTGCCAGCAGCTCACCGGGACAGGGGAACACTGAAGCTTTCTTT
CASSSPGQGNTEAFF
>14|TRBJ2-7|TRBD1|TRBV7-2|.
TGTGCCAGCAGCTCGCCTCAGGGGGCGGATGAGCAGTACTTC
CASSSPQGADEQYF
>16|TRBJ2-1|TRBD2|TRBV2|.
TGTGCCAGCAGCACCATAGCGGGAGGGGCCTACAATGAGCAGTTCTTC
CASSTIAGGAYNEQFF
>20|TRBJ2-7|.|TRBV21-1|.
TGTGCCAGCAGCAAAGCGCTTTTGGCTAGCGGAGACTATTTCTCCTACGAGCAGTACTTC
CASSKALLASGDYFSYEQYF
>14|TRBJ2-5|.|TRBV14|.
TGTGCCAGCAGCCAAAGTTCTTCCAGAGAGACCCAGTACTTC
CASSQSSSRETQYF
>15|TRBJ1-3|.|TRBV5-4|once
TGTGCCAGCAGCTTGGCAGGTCAGGCCCGAAACACCATATATTTT
CASSLAGQARNTIYF
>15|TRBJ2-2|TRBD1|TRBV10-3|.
TGTGCCATCAGAGTCGGACAGGGGAACACCGGGGAGCTGTTTTTT
CAIRVGQGNTGELFF
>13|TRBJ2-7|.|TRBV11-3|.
TGTGCCAGCAGCCGAACCGGTATCGGCGAGCAGTACTTC
CASSRTGIGEQYF
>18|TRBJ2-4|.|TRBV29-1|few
TGCAGCGTTGAAGATCGCAGGGAACCCTTTCTAGCCAAAAACATTCAGTACTTC
CSVEDRREPFLAKNIQYF
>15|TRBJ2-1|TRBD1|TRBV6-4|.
TGTGCCAGCAGTCGGACAGGGGTTCCCTACAATGAGCAGTTCTTC
CASSRTGVPYNEQFF
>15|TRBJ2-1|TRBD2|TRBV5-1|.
TGCGCCAGCAGCATACTAGCGGGATCCTACAATGAGCAGTTCTTC
CASSILAGSYNEQFF
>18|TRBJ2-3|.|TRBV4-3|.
TGCGCCAGCAGCCAAGATTTGGGGGATGAGCCTAGCACAGATACGCAGTATTTT
CASSQDLGDEPSTDTQYF
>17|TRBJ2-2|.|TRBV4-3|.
TGCGCCAGCAGCCAAGATCGTCAGGGGCTTAGTGCCGGGGAGCTGTTTTTT
CASSQDRQGLSAGELFF
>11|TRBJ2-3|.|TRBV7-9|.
TGTGCCAGCAGCTACACAGATACGCAGTATTTT
CASSYTDTQYF
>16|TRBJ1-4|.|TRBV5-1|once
TGCGCCAGCAGCTGGGTGGCAGGGTCAACTAATGAAAAACTGTTTTTT
CASSWVAGSTNEKLFF
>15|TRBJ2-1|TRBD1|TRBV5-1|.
TGCGCCAGCAGCTTGGTGACAGGGTCCTACAATGAGCAGTTCTTC
CASSLVTGSYNEQFF
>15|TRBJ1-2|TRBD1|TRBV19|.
TGTGCCAGTAGTGCCTTCGCAGGGGGCTATAGTGGCTACACCTTC
CASSAFAGGYSGYTF
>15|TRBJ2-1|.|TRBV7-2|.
TGTGCCAGCAGCCTCCAAACGGACCCCTACAATGAGCAGTTCTTC
CASSLQTDPYNEQFF
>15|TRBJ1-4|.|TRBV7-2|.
TGTGCCAGCAGCCGAGGAGGATTTGATGTGGAAAAACTGTTTTTT
CASSRGGFDVEKLFF
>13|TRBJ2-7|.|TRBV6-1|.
TGTGCCAGCAGTGAAGCTTTGACGACCGAGCAGTACTTC
CASSEALTTEQYF
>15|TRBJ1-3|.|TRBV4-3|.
TGCGCCAGCAGCCAAGAACCCAGCTCTGGAAACACCATATATTTT
CASSQEPSSGNTIYF
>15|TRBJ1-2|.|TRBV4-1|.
TGCGCCAGCAGCCAAGGTCCGGGTCCCGCTTCTGGCTACACCTTC
CASSQGPGPASGYTF
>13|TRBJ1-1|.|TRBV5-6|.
TGTGCCAGCAGCTCCTATCCGACAGCTGAAGCTTTCTTT
CASSSYPTAEAFF
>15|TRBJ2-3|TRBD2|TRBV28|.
TGTGCCAGCAGTCACCAGCGGGATGGAACAGATACGCAGTATTTT
CASSHQRDGTDTQYF
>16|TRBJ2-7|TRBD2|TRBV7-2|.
TGTGCCAGCAGCCGCCCCGGGGGGGAGGGCTACTACGAGCAGTACTTC
CASSRPGGEGYYEQYF
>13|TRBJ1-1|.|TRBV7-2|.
TGTGCCAGCAGCGGGAGGGTCAACACTGAAGCTTTCTTT
CASSGRVNTEAFF
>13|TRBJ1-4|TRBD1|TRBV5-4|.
TGTGCCAGCAGCTTTACAGGGGGAGAAAAACTGTTTTTT
CASSFTGGEKLFF
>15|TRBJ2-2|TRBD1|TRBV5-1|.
TGCGCCAGCAGCTCAGGGGGAATGGAGACCGGGGAGCTGTTTTTT
CASSSGGMETGELFF
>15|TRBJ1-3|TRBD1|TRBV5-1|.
TGCGCCAGCAGCTTGACAGGGGCGCGGGGAAACACCATATATTTT
CASSLTGARGNTIYF
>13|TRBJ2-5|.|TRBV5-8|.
TGTGCCAGCGGTCAGGGGCGCAGAGAGACCCAGTACTTC
CASGQGRRETQYF
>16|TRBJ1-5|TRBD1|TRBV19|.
TGTGCCAGTAGTATACCTCCGGGACAGAGAAATCAGCCCCAGCATTTT
CASSIPPGQRNQPQHF
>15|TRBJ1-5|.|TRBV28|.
TGTGCCAGCAGTCCCCGGATGAGGGACAATCAGCCCCAGCATTTT
CASSPRMRDNQPQHF
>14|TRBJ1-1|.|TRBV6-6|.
TGTGCCAGCAGTTACGTGGGGGTAGACACTGAAGCTTTCTTT
CASSYVGVDTEAFF
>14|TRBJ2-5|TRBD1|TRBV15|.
TGTGCCACCAGCCGCGGACAGGGGTTGGAGACCCAGTACTTC
CATSRGQGLETQYF
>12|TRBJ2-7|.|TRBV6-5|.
TGTGCCAGCACGGGCAACTCCTACGAGCAGTACTTC
CASTGNSYEQYF
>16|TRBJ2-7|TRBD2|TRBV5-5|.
TGTGCCAGCAGCTTAGAGCGGGCGGGAGGTTCCTACGAGCAGTACTTC
CASSLERAGGSYEQYF
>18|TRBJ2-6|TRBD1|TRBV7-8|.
TGTGCCAGCAGCCTCCCAGGGGGTAGTTCACTTGGGGCCAACGTCCTGACTTTC
CASSLPGGSSLGANVLTF
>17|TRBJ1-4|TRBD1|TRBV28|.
TGTGCCAGCAGTTCTCGGACAGGGGGCCATGATAATGAAAAACTGTTTTTT
CASSSRTGGHDNEKLFF
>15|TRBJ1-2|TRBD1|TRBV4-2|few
TGTGCCAGCAGCCCGTCCGGGACAGGACCATATGGCTACACCTTC
CASSPSGTGPYGYTF
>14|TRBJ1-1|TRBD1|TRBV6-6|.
TGTGCCAGCACCCCGGACAGGCAAGAATCTGAAGCTTTCTTT
CASTPDRQESEAFF